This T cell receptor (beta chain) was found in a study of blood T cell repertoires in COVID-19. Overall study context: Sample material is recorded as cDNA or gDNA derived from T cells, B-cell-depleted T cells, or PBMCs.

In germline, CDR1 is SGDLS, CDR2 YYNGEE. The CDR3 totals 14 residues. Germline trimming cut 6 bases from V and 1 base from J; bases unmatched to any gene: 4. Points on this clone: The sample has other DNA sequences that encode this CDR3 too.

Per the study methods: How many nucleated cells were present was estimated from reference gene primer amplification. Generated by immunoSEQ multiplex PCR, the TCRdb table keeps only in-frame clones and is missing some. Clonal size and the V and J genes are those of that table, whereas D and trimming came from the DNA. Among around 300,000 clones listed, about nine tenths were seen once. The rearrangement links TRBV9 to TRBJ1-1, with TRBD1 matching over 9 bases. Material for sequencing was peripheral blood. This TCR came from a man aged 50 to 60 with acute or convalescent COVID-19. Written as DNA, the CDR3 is TGTGCCAGCACCCAGACAGGGGGGAACACTGAAGCTTTCTTT. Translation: CASTQTGGNTEAFF. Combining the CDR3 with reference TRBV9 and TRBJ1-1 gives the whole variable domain DSGVTQTPKHLITATGQRVTLRCSPRSGDLSVYWYQQSLDQGLQFLIQYYNGEERAKGNILERFSAQQFPDLHSELNLSSLELGDSALYFCASTQTGGNTEAFFGQGTRLTVV.